Below, 32 T cell receptor beta chains from the same sample are listed, as sequenced in a study of molecular identifiers for immune sequencing clone quantification. TCRdb re-analysed the PCR reads in MiXCR, keeping a single row per CDR3 protein. Here the sample spans about 86,000 distinct CDR3 sequences, around 27% being singletons. Sequencing input: naive CD8+ T cells from blood, with Jurkat cell RNA spiked in. The subset: FACS-sorted CD8+CD4-CCR7+CD45RA+ naive T cells. The receptors stem from a human donor in good health. Some libraries in this study had Jurkat cell RNA spiked in.

V and J are TRBV4-3 and TRBJ2-3, with TRBD2 identical over 8 bases. The CDR3 sequence is 18 residues long. The germline gives CDR1 LGHNA, CDR2 YSLEER. V lost 0 bases and J lost 2; bases outside the gene matches: 10. CDR3 DNA sequence: TGCGCCAGCAGCCAAGATGCCCCTCTAGCGGGCCCCACAGATACGCAGTATTTT. Its protein product is CASSQDAPLAGPTDTQYF.

There are a few counts of this clonotype. This rearrangement joins TRBV12-3 or TRBV12-4 to TRBJ1-5; TRBD1 is a possible D gene (6 bases). V lost 8 bases, J lost 7 bases, and 18 bases lay in between. This CDR3 spans 14 amino acids. The CDR3 bases are TGTGCCAGCCAAATCCCGGGGGCTGGACAGCCCCAGCATTTT. It codes for CASQIPGAGQPQHF.

With regard to this clonotype: An end of the junction does not agree with germline; a read error may underlie this. V is TRBV24-1 and J is TRBJ2-7, with unresolved D. The CDR3 covers 15 residues. Germline lookup yields CDR1 KGHDR and CDR2 SFDVKD. CDR3 coding DNA: TGTGCCACCAGTGATCCCGCGGAACCAACCTACGAGCAGTACTTT. It yields the protein CATSDPAEPTYEQYF.

The chain has TRBV19 and TRBJ2-7, with TRBD2 identical over 8 bases. This CDR3 has 16 amino acids. The trim removed 4 bases at V and 2 bases at J, leaving 10 bases unmatched. Germline lookup yields CDR1 LNHDA and CDR2 SQIVND (reference sequence). The CDR3 sequence: CASSTASGSTTYEQYF. CDR3 nucleotides: TGTGCCAGTAGTACAGCCAGCGGGAGTACCACCTACGAGCAGTACTTC.

Many counts were recorded for this clonotype. The chain's CDR3 is CASSSFPDIEAFF. CDR3 in DNA: TGTGCCAGCAGCTCATTTCCGGACATTGAAGCTTTCTTT. J is TRBJ1-1 and V is TRBV7-9, with TRBD1 as a possible D gene (5 bases). V was cut by 4 bases and J by 7 bases, with 13 bases left in between. Germline CDR1 reads SEHNR; CDR2 reads FQNEAQ (reference sequence). The CDR3 spans 13 residues.

At least ten counts were recorded for this clonotype. The chain combines TRBV6-2 or TRBV6-3 with TRBJ2-5; D is possibly TRBD1 or TRBD2 (5 bases each). CDR3 length: 14 residues. CDR1 is MNHEY, CDR2 SVGEGT, per germline. The V end was cut by 8 bases, the J end by 0 bases, with 13 bases between. The CDR3 is CASARDVYQETQYF. DNA of the CDR3: TGTGCCAGCGCCAGGGACGTGTACCAAGAGACCCAGTACTTC.

This clonotype has ten or more counts. The chain recombines TRBV4-3 with TRBJ2-7; TRBD2 matches 12 bases. The CDR3 is 19 amino acids. Germline V CDR1 and CDR2: LGHNA, YSLEER. J lost 1 base, V lost 0 bases, and 10 bases had no gene match. The CDR3 reads CASSQEDRPTSGGSYEQYF. CDR3 DNA: TGCGCCAGCAGCCAAGAAGACCGACCGACTAGCGGGGGTTCCTACGAGCAGTACTTC.

Comments on this clonotype: A much larger clone sits a single nucleotide away, making a read error possible. The J gene is TRBJ1-5, the V gene TRBV7-8; perhaps TRBD1 as D (5 bases). The CDR3 is made up of 15 amino acids. Germline CDR1 SGHVS, CDR2 FQNEAQ. V lost 1 base to trimming and J lost 6 bases, with 13 bases between them. The CDR3 protein is CASSLGGLLSQPQHF. CDR3 sequence (DNA): TGTGCCAGCAGCTTAGGGGGCCTACTCAGTCAGCCCCAGCATTTT.

As regards this clonotype: It is likely a read error, because the conserved phenylalanine at the end of the CDR3 is missing. The rearrangement links TRBV5-1 to TRBJ1-1; the D is unclear. The CDR3 runs to 15 residues. The germline V gene has CDR1 SGHRS and CDR2 YFSETQ. Trimming cost V 0 bases and J 1 base, with 10 bases left between them. The CDR3 coding sequence is TGCGCCAGCAGCTTGGCTGGAGGGCCGAACACTGAAGCTTTCCTT. Translation gives CASSLAGGPNTEAFL.

The sample holds many counts of this clonotype. The genes are TRBV7-2 and TRBJ2-3, with 8 bases that match TRBD1. Trimming removed 5 bases from V and 2 bases from J; junction bases left unmatched: 6. This CDR3 comprises 15 residues. Germline CDR1 is SGHTA and CDR2 is FQGNSA. This chain's CDR3 is CASSHRDRTTDTQYF. CDR3 in DNA: TGTGCCAGCAGCCACCGGGACAGGACCACAGATACGCAGTATTTT.

This rearrangement joins TRBV6-2 or TRBV6-3 to TRBJ2-3; 10 bases fit TRBD2. The V segment lost 4 bases and the J segment 7 bases; nucleotides outside the gene matches: 8. The CDR3 loop spans 15 amino acids. Germline CDR1 is MNHEY and CDR2 is SVGEGT. This CDR3 is CASSCSPSGGYTQYF. The CDR3 nucleotides are TGTGCCAGCAGTTGTAGTCCTAGCGGGGGATATACGCAGTATTTT.

This chain links TRBV7-9 with TRBJ1-2, with 9 bases matching TRBD1. The CDR3 covers 14 residues. Germline-derived CDR1 and CDR2 are SEHNR and FQNEAQ (reference sequence). The V segment lost 1 base and the J segment 4 bases; nucleotides outside the gene matches: 1. The CDR3, as DNA: TGTGCCAGCAGCTTAGGGACAGGGGCCTATGGCTACACCTTC. Encoded protein: CASSLGTGAYGYTF.

In this sample, this clonotype turned up a few times. This chain links TRBV7-9 with TRBJ1-4, with 7 bases lining up with TRBD1. V shed 4 bases, J shed 3 bases, and the junction held 5 bases outside the gene matches. The CDR3 covers 15 residues. CDR1 is SEHNR and CDR2 is FQNEAQ in the germline V gene (reference sequence). The CDR3 nucleotides read TGTGCCAGCAGCTCCCCGGGACAGCCTAATGAAAAACTGTTTTTT. Protein product: CASSSPGQPNEKLFF.

The sample holds one count of this clonotype. One base away lies a much larger clone, so this may be a sequencing read error. This sequence joins TRBV27 and TRBJ2-5, with TRBD2 matching 10 bases. CDR1 is MNHEY, CDR2 SMNVEV, per germline (reference sequence). The CDR3 is 16 residues long. J was trimmed by 0 bases and V by 4 bases; bases with no gene match: 5. The CDR3 loop is CASSSELAGYQETQYF. DNA of the CDR3: TGTGCCAGCAGTTCAGAACTAGCGGGGTACCAAGAGACCCAGTACTTC.

Comment on this clonotype: This sequence may be a read error, since a much larger clone differs from it by one base. This chain uses TRBV12-5 with TRBJ2-3; TRBD2 is a possible D gene (7 bases). The V end lost 0 bases, the J end lost 5 bases, and 21 bases lay between the germline ends. CDR3 size: 18 residues. Germline V gene sequence: CDR1 LGHNT, CDR2 FRNRAP. In DNA, the CDR3 is TGTGCTAGTGGTTTGGTACAACGTTCGGGGGGCCTCATAGATACGCAGTATTTT. Protein sequence: CASGLVQRSGGLIDTQYF.

To note about this clonotype: One end of the junction is discordant with germline, which a read error may explain. V gene TRBV3-1 combines with J gene TRBJ2-5; 9 nucleotides match TRBD2. The CDR3 length is 17 residues. Germline CDR1 reads LGHDT; CDR2 reads YNNKEL (reference sequence). CDR3 nucleotides: TGTGCCAGCAGCCAAGAATGGCGGGAGGGGTACCAAGCGACCCAGTACTTC. Its protein product is CASSQEWREGYQATQYF.

The CDR3 DNA reads TGTGCCAGCAGTTTCCAATACACCGGGGAGCTGTTTTTT. Amino acids: CASSFQYTGELFF. The chain employs TRBV27 and TRBJ2-2; D is uncertain. V shed 3 bases and J shed 3 bases, with 5 bases lying between them. The CDR3 sequence is 13 residues long. Germline CDR1 MNHEY, CDR2 SMNVEV (reference sequence).

This clonotype showed up many times. This sequence joins TRBV12-3 or TRBV12-4 and TRBJ2-7; TRBD1 aligns across 8 bases. V lost 8 bases, J lost 3 bases, and 3 bases stayed unmatched. This CDR3 is 12 amino acids long. CDR3 coding DNA: TGTGCCAGCGGACAGGGCATCTACGAGCAGTACTTC. Protein product: CASGQGIYEQYF.

This chain uses TRBV27 with TRBJ2-7, with D possibly matching TRBD2 (5 bases). From germline, CDR1 is MNHEY and CDR2 SMNVEV (reference sequence). V lost 5 bases, J lost 6 bases, and 11 bases lay in between. This CDR3 has 12 amino acids. CDR3 sequence: CASSPYSGEQYF. CDR3 DNA: TGTGCCAGCAGTCCTTACAGCGGCGAGCAGTACTTC.

This clonotype turned up a few times. At one end, the junction sequence differs from germline, possibly due to a read error. V usage is TRBV4-1 and J usage is TRBJ2-5, with TRBD1 matching over 7 bases. The CDR3 runs 15 residues. From germline, CDR1 is MGHRA and CDR2 YSYEKL. The chain's CDR3 is CASSQGETGTEPQYF. The CDR3 DNA follows: TGCGCCAGCAGCCAGGGGGAGACAGGGACAGAGCCCCAGTACTTC.

As for this clonotype: This sequence may be a read error, since a much larger clone differs from it by one base. Written as DNA, the CDR3 is TGTGCCCGCAGCTTAGGCGGTTACGGCTTGAACACCGGGGAGCTGTTTTTT. Translated: CARSLGGYGLNTGELFF. The chain has TRBV7-9 and TRBJ2-2; D is unresolved. Germline-derived CDR1 and CDR2 are SEHNR and FQNEAQ (reference sequence). The CDR3 has 17 residues.

On this clonotype itself: This may come from a read error, since a much larger clone is one base off. V is TRBV4-3 and J is TRBJ2-3, with 10 bases aligning to TRBD1. This CDR3 comprises 18 residues. CDR1 and CDR2 from the germline V gene are LGHNA and YSLEER. CDR3 DNA sequence: TGCGCCAGCAGCCAAGAGACGGCAGGGGACAGGGGAAAAGATATGCAGTATTTT. This codes for CASSQETAGDRGKDMQYF.

This clonotype has only a few counts. The CDR3 is CALRGQGDEQFF. CDR3 DNA: TGTGCCCTCAGAGGACAGGGGGATGAGCAGTTCTTC. The chain combines TRBV12-3 or TRBV12-4 with TRBJ2-1, with TRBD1 matching over 10 bases. The CDR3 extends over 12 amino acids. V lost 11 bases to trimming and J lost 8 bases; unmatched junction nucleotides: 6.

This clonotype appeared many times. The chain combines TRBV9 with TRBJ2-3; D unclear. The CDR3 contains 12 residues. The V gene lost 3 bases and the J gene lost 5 bases, with 7 bases spanning the gap. Looked up from germline, CDR1 is SGDLS and CDR2 is YYNGEE. The CDR3, as DNA: TGTGCCAGCAGCGCTTCCCGAGATACGCAGTATTTT. It is translated as CASSASRDTQYF.

This clonotype was detected many times. This chain joins TRBV7-9 and TRBJ1-1; D is unclear. Germline CDR1 SEHNR, CDR2 FQNEAQ (reference sequence). Trimming left V 5 bases short and J 1 base short, with 11 bases between. The CDR3 covers 14 residues. CDR3 DNA sequence: TGTGCCAGCAGCCCTCCCGACCAGAACACTGAAGCTTTCTTT. This translates into CASSPPDQNTEAFF.

The sample holds many counts of this clonotype. The chain combines TRBV30 with TRBJ2-2; D not certain. The V and J ends lost 1 base and 6 bases respectively, with 12 bases between them. The CDR3 loop spans 14 amino acids. CDR1 and CDR2 (germline): GTSNPN, SVGIG (reference sequence). This chain's CDR3 is CAWSAYNPSGELFF. The CDR3 DNA follows: TGTGCCTGGAGTGCCTATAACCCGTCCGGGGAGCTGTTTTTT.

This clonotype was counted between two and nine times. The chain carries TRBV4-3 and TRBJ2-7, with TRBD2 matching 13 bases. The CDR3 is 17 amino acids. Germline-derived CDR1 and CDR2 are LGHNA and YSLEER. Germline trimming cut 0 bases from V and 2 bases from J; bases unmatched to any gene: 4. CDR3 protein: CASSQERGLAGTYEQYF. In DNA form, the CDR3 reads TGCGCCAGCAGCCAAGAACGGGGACTAGCGGGGACCTACGAGCAGTACTTC.

With regard to this clonotype: It is unclear where the CDR3 begins or ends on the DNA, so no DNA is shown, and the CDR3 is as TCRdb lists it. V is TRBV7-2 and J is TRBJ2-3; the listed D gene, TRBD1, was not tested against the DNA. Germline assignment: CDR1 SGHTA and CDR2 FQGNSA. From its first to its last residue, the CDR3 has 18 amino acids. The chain's CDR3 is CASSLALLVGRGADTRHF.

This clonotype has a single count. One end of the junction varies from germline; a read error may be responsible. The V gene is TRBV20-1, the J gene TRBJ2-1; 7 bases are a match to TRBD2. CDR3 length equals 17 residues. Germline values: CDR1 DFQATT, CDR2 SNEGSKA (reference sequence). The CDR3, as DNA: TGCAGTGCTAGAGATTACGAGCGGGGTCTAGCCTACAATGGGCAGTTCTTC. It specifies CSARDYERGLAYNGQFF.

This clonotype appeared a few times. The chain carries TRBV27 and TRBJ2-1; the D gene is possibly TRBD2 (7 bases). This CDR3 has 14 amino acids. V shed 3 bases and J shed 9 bases, with 15 bases lying between them. Germline V gives CDR1 MNHEY, CDR2 SMNVEV (reference sequence). The CDR3 protein is CASSLGGGLGEQFF. The CDR3 DNA sequence: TGTGCCAGCAGTTTGGGGGGGGGGCTGGGTGAGCAGTTCTTC.

Many counts were recorded for this clonotype. The chain has TRBV7-9 and TRBJ1-5, with D unresolved. The V gene lost 1 base and the J gene lost 5 bases, with 6 bases spanning the gap. Germline V gene sequence: CDR1 SEHNR, CDR2 FQNEAQ (reference sequence). This CDR3 comprises 13 residues. The CDR3, as DNA: TGTGCCAGCAGCTTAGGGAGAGATCAGCCCCAGCATTTT. Protein sequence: CASSLGRDQPQHF.

The V gene is TRBV5-5, the J gene TRBJ2-1, with D perhaps matching TRBD1 (6 bases). The V gene lost 4 bases and the J gene lost 3 bases, with 17 bases spanning the gap. Germline V gene lookup returns CDR1 SGHKS and CDR2 YYEKEE (reference sequence). The CDR3 extends over 16 amino acids. The CDR3 is CASSHRDTSYYNEQFF. The CDR3 DNA is TGTGCCAGCAGCCACCGGGACACCTCCTACTACAATGAGCAGTTCTTC.